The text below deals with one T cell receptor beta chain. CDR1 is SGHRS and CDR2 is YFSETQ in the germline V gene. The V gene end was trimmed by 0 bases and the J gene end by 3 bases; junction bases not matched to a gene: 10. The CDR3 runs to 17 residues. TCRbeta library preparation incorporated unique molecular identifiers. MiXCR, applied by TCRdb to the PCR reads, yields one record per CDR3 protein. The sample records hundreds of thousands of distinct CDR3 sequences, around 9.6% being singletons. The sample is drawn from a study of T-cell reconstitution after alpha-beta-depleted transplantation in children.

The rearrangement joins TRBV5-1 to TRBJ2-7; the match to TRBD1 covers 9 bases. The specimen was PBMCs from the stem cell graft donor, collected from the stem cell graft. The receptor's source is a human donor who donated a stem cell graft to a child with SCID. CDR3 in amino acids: CASSLGGQGFLDYEQYF. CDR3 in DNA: TGCGCCAGCAGCTTGGGTGGACAGGGGTTTTTAGACTACGAGCAGTACTTC. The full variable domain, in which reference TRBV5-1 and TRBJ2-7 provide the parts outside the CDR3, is KAGVTQTPRYLIKTRGQQVTLSCSPISGHRSVSWYQQTPGQGLQFLFEYFSETQRNKGNFPGRFSGRQFSNSRSEMNVSTLELGDSALYLCASSLGGQGFLDYEQYFGPGTRLTVT.